Below are 21 T cell receptor beta chains sequenced from a single sample in a study of T-cell memory formation after mild COVID-19. MiXCR was run by TCRdb on the 5' RACE reads, yielding one entry per CDR3 protein. This table holds hundreds of thousands of distinct CDR3 sequences, roughly 18% found once. Sequenced material: PBMCs or a T cell subset sorted from them (not recorded which). All receptors come from an adult woman who had mild COVID-19 (a few samples of this study predate the infection). Cell type and time point are not known.

This clonotype showed up just a few times. This chain links TRBV6-2 or TRBV6-3 with TRBJ2-7; D gene unclear. V was pared by 0 bases and J by 4 bases, with 4 bases between. The germline gives CDR1 MNHEY, CDR2 SVGEGT. CDR3 size: 12 residues. Written as DNA, the CDR3 is TGTGCCAGCAGTTACTCGTTATACGAGCAGTACTTC. Its translation is CASSYSLYEQYF.

This clonotype has more than one count but fewer than ten. The gene calls are TRBV12-3 or TRBV12-4 and TRBJ1-4; weak D call: TRBD1 (6 bases). The CDR3 runs to 15 residues. Trimming took off 1 base at V and 4 bases at J, with 10 bases between the two ends. The CDR3 loop reads CASSLGQGFNEKLFF. CDR3 sequence (DNA): TGTGCCAGCAGTTTAGGTCAGGGGTTTAATGAAAAACTGTTTTTT.

The chain joins TRBV27 to TRBJ2-3; the match to TRBD2 covers 7 bases. The CDR3 loop spans 14 amino acids. Per germline, CDR1 MNHEY and CDR2 SMNVEV (reference sequence). V was pared by 5 bases and J by 4 bases, with 6 bases of the junction left unmatched. CDR3 sequence (DNA): TGTGCCAGCAGTCGGGGAGGGTTGTCAGATACGCAGTATTTT. Protein product: CASSRGGLSDTQYF.

The chain joins TRBV6-5 to TRBJ1-2; TRBD1 might be the D (6 bases). This CDR3 has 16 residues. CDR1 and CDR2 from the germline V gene are MNHEY and SVGAGI. Trimming stripped 6 bases from V and 3 bases from J, with 20 bases between. The CDR3: CASRYTYDRPDYGYTF. The DNA of the CDR3 is TGTGCCAGCAGGTATACTTACGACAGGCCCGACTATGGCTACACCTTC.

This clonotype has a handful of counts. CDR3 sequence reads: CASSKGFGRNNYGYTF. The CDR3 coding sequence is TGTGCCAGCAGCAAAGGATTCGGCAGAAATAACTATGGCTACACCTTC. This chain connects TRBV21-1 to TRBJ1-2. TRBV21-1 is tagged as a pseudogene. The CDR3 is made up of 16 amino acids.

V gene TRBV15 combines with J gene TRBJ2-7; D is tentatively TRBD1 or TRBD2 (5 bases each). The germline gives CDR1 LNHNV, CDR2 YYDKDF (reference sequence). The CDR3 sequence is 12 residues long. V was trimmed by 8 bases and J by 2 bases, leaving 10 bases between them. The CDR3 is CATGDGTYEQYF. In DNA form, the CDR3 reads TGTGCCACCGGGGACGGCACCTACGAGCAGTACTTC.

The chain joins TRBV7-9 to TRBJ1-1; no clear D. Looked up from germline, CDR1 is SEHNR and CDR2 is FQNEAQ (reference sequence). The CDR3 sequence is 13 residues long. V shed 6 bases and J shed 6 bases, with 14 bases lying between them. The DNA of the CDR3 is TGTGCCAGCAGTTTTATCTTTAACGCTGAAGCTTTCTTT. It is translated as CASSFIFNAEAFF.

This clonotype showed up just a few times. V is TRBV12-3 or TRBV12-4 and J is TRBJ2-7, with 8 positions matching TRBD1. V was pared by 3 bases and J by 7 bases, with 8 bases of the junction left unmatched. The CDR3 length is 14 residues. The CDR3 is CASSLVDRVWEQYF. In nucleotides, the CDR3 is TGTGCCAGCAGTTTGGTGGACAGGGTGTGGGAGCAGTACTTC.

The V and J genes are TRBV2 and TRBJ2-1; TRBD1 matches at 7 bases. This CDR3 comprises 14 residues. In germline, CDR1 is SNHLY, CDR2 FYNNEI. The ends lost 9 bases at V and 0 bases at J; junction bases unmatched: 5. The CDR3 sequence: CARGQASSYNEQFF. CDR3 nucleotides: TGTGCCAGAGGACAGGCTAGCTCCTACAATGAGCAGTTCTTC.

This chain uses TRBV29-1 with TRBJ1-1, with D perhaps matching TRBD1 (6 bases). V was trimmed by 7 bases and J by 2 bases, leaving 14 bases between them. Germline lookup yields CDR1 SQVTM and CDR2 ANQGSEA. This CDR3 region has 13 residues. CDR3 sequence: CSGTRGGNTEAFF. In DNA form, the CDR3 reads TGCAGCGGTACACGAGGGGGAAACACTGAAGCTTTCTTT.

The chain links TRBV25-1 to TRBJ2-2, with 9 bases fitting TRBD1. Looked up from germline, CDR1 is MGHDK and CDR2 is SYGVNS. The ends lost 1 base at V and 5 bases at J; junction bases unmatched: 5. The CDR3 loop spans 16 amino acids. This CDR3 is CASSEFGTGLTGELFF. Here the CDR3 DNA reads TGTGCCAGCAGTGAATTTGGGACAGGGTTAACCGGGGAGCTGTTTTTT.

This clonotype was seen a few times. V gene TRBV20-1 combines with J gene TRBJ2-7, with 9 bases fitting TRBD1. Germline lookup yields CDR1 DFQATT and CDR2 SNEGSKA (reference sequence). The CDR3 extends over 16 amino acids. Unmatched junction bases numbered 17, after V lost 6 bases and J lost 5 bases. CDR3 DNA: TGCAGTGCCCAGTCGAATTTGGGACAGGGTAAGAACGAGCAGTACTTC. Translating gives CSAQSNLGQGKNEQYF.

CDR3 nucleotides: TGTGCCACCAGTGATTTGGGACTCTACTATGGCTACACCTTC. Amino acids: CATSDLGLYYGYTF. The genes are TRBV24-1 and TRBJ1-2, with D unresolved. Germline CDR1 KGHDR, CDR2 SFDVKD. V lost 0 bases to trimming and J lost 3 bases, with 7 bases between them. CDR3 length equals 14 residues.

This chain joins TRBV4-1 and TRBJ2-1; D gene unclear. Germline-derived CDR1 and CDR2 are MGHRA and YSYEKL. Trimming removed 0 bases at V and 3 bases at J, with 9 bases between. The CDR3 length is 15 residues. In DNA, the CDR3 is TGCGCCAGCAGCCAAGAACTCTCCGACTACAATGAGCAGTTCTTC. It translates to CASSQELSDYNEQFF.

This clonotype was seen a few times. The rearrangement links TRBV5-4 to TRBJ2-1; 7 bases are a match to TRBD1. CDR3 size: 13 residues. CDR1 is SGHNT and CDR2 is YYREEE in the germline V gene (reference sequence). Trimming took 6 bases from V and 8 from J; bases not matched to a gene: 8. This CDR3 is CASKTGNPDEQFF. The CDR3 coding sequence is TGTGCCAGCAAGACAGGGAACCCCGATGAGCAGTTCTTC.

The chain couples TRBV2 to TRBJ2-7; D possibly matches TRBD1 or TRBD2 (5 bases each). Germline-derived CDR1 and CDR2 are SNHLY and FYNNEI. This CDR3 contains 15 residues. Trimming shortened V by 8 bases and J by 1 base, and 18 bases separated the two germline ends. DNA of the CDR3: TGTGCCAGCGGAGACCCCGGGGCGCCGTCCTACGAGCAGTACTTC. Its translation: CASGDPGAPSYEQYF.

The J gene is TRBJ1-5, the V gene TRBV10-3, with D possibly matching TRBD1 (5 bases). CDR3 length: 14 amino acids. The V end lost 7 bases, the J end lost 6 bases, and 16 bases lay between the germline ends. The germline gives CDR1 ENHRY, CDR2 SYGVKD. This chain's CDR3 is CAIMEPGIGQPQHF. Written as DNA, the CDR3 is TGTGCCATCATGGAGCCAGGGATCGGTCAGCCCCAGCATTTT.

This chain joins TRBV7-9 and TRBJ2-1; 8 nucleotides agree with TRBD2. The trim removed 0 bases at V and 0 bases at J, leaving 16 bases unmatched. The CDR3 sequence is 21 residues long. Germline-derived CDR1 and CDR2 are SEHNR and FQNEAQ (reference sequence). CDR3 DNA sequence: TGTGCCAGCAGCTTAGCGCTTCTTGGGGTAGCGGGAAGATCCTCCTACAATGAGCAGTTCTTC. As protein: CASSLALLGVAGRSSYNEQFF.

Only a few counts were recorded for this clonotype. The rearrangement links TRBV9 to TRBJ2-5, with D unresolved. Trimming cost V 0 bases and J 5 bases, with 14 bases left between them. Germline V lookup: CDR1 SGDLS, CDR2 YYNGEE. This CDR3 comprises 15 residues. The DNA of the CDR3 is TGTGCCAGCAGCGTAGCCCCTGGGATTGGGGAGACCCAGTACTTC. It translates to CASSVAPGIGETQYF. Drawing the rest from reference TRBV9 and TRBJ2-5, the complete variable domain is DSGVTQTPKHLITATGQRVTLRCSPRSGDLSVYWYQQSLDQGLQFLIQYYNGEERAKGNILERFSAQQFPDLHSELNLSSLELGDSALYFCASSVAPGIGETQYFGPGTRLLVL.

The table lists this clonotype with a few counts. The J gene is TRBJ1-4, the V gene TRBV5-1, with no clear D. This CDR3 has 16 amino acids. Germline CDR1 and CDR2: SGHRS and YFSETQ. V was shortened by 5 bases and J by 0 bases, with 14 bases between the two germline ends. This chain's CDR3 is CASRPAGSATNEKLFF. CDR3 nucleotide sequence: TGCGCCAGCAGGCCCGCGGGCAGTGCAACTAATGAAAAACTGTTTTTT.

This clonotype has a handful of counts. The rearrangement uses TRBV6-2 or TRBV6-3 and TRBJ2-1; maybe TRBD2 (5 bases). Germline-derived CDR1 and CDR2 are MNHEY and SVGEGT. There are 14 residues in the CDR3. The V end lost 6 bases, the J end lost 6 bases, and 15 bases lay between the germline ends. CDR3 bases: TGTGCCAGCAGGGAATACGGGAAGGGCAATGAGCAGTTCTTC. It yields the protein CASREYGKGNEQFF.